This T cell receptor beta chain is drawn from a study of T cell responses to AZD1222 COVID-19 vaccine. As to this clone: The antigen remains undetermined.

There are 16 residues in the CDR3. CDR1 is SGHNT and CDR2 is YYREEE in the germline V gene (reference sequence). The junction had 12 bases not matched to a gene; V was cut back by 3 bases and J by 6 bases. Overall study findings and caveats: Spike-specific TCR repertoires showed rising breadth and depth after two AZD1222 doses. Possibly, clonal diversity was underestimated; donors were largely white British and included more females. The study identified only six AZD1222 recipients as seropositive at baseline. Repertoire samples came only from after the peak T cell response.

The data were produced by immunoSEQ multiplex PCR, yet TCRdb's version contains in-frame clones alone and is incomplete. The repertoire has about 150,000 clones, about 93% of them found once; the top ten carry more than 8%. This receptor was taken from an adult in good health. The rearrangement joins TRBV5-4 to TRBJ1-1; TRBD1 matches at 9 bases. The source was peripheral blood, collected on day 0 of AZD1222 vaccination. CDR3 in amino acids: CASSSIQGAQGAEAFF. Written as DNA, the CDR3 is TGTGCCAGCAGCTCCATACAGGGGGCGCAGGGCGCTGAAGCTTTCTTT.